One and the same sample provided the 18 T cell receptor beta chains below, sequenced in a study of blood T cell repertoires in COVID-19. The table came from immunoSEQ multiplex PCR; TCRdb's copy has only in-frame clones and leaves some out. The sample consists of 75,000 to 100,000 clones, 75% to 85% of them appearing once. Sequenced: peripheral blood. These receptor sequences come from a woman of 80 years or more with acute or convalescent COVID-19.

The rearrangement joins TRBV5-5 to TRBJ1-4; D perhaps matches TRBD1 (6 bases). CDR3 length: 14 amino acids. CDR1 and CDR2 from the germline V gene are SGHKS and YYEKEE (reference sequence). Trimming stripped 5 bases from V and 4 bases from J, with 12 bases between. CDR3 loop: CASSFQGINEKLFF. Written as DNA, the CDR3 is TGTGCCAGCAGTTTTCAGGGGATTAATGAAAAACTGTTTTTT.

This clone was seen just once. This sequence joins TRBV2 and TRBJ2-7, with D maybe TRBD2 (6 bases). The CDR3 is made up of 14 amino acids. V was pared by 7 bases and J by 0 bases, with 13 bases between. From germline, CDR1 is SNHLY and CDR2 FYNNEI. The CDR3 sequence is CASMKEGSSYEQYF. In DNA form, the CDR3 reads TGTGCCAGCATGAAGGAGGGGAGCTCCTACGAGCAGTACTTC. Complete variable domain (other parts from reference TRBV2 and TRBJ2-7): EPEVTQTPSHQVTQMGQEVILRCVPISNHLYFYWYRQILGQKVEFLVSFYNNEISEKSEIFDDQFSVERPDGSNFTLKIRSTKLEDSAMYFCASMKEGSSYEQYFGPGTRLTVT.

The rearrangement uses TRBV10-3 and TRBJ2-7, with 9 bases lining up with TRBD1. The J segment lost 2 bases and the V segment lost 6 bases, leaving 5 bases of the junction unmatched. CDR3 length: 14 residues. Germline values: CDR1 ENHRY, CDR2 SYGVKD. Here the CDR3 reads CAIRGQGLAYEQYF. The DNA for the CDR3 is TGTGCCATCAGGGGACAGGGTCTCGCCTACGAGCAGTACTTC.

The CDR3 sequence is CAISGSGYEQYF. Written as DNA, the CDR3 is TGTGCCATTAGCGGGAGTGGGTACGAGCAGTACTTC. The gene calls are TRBV10-3 and TRBJ2-7, with 9 bases fitting TRBD2. Trimming removed 9 bases from V and 4 bases from J; junction bases left unmatched: 4. Per germline, CDR1 ENHRY and CDR2 SYGVKD. The CDR3 extends over 12 amino acids.

This clone has a handful of counts. The chain joins TRBV5-4 to TRBJ1-1; TRBD1 matches 7 bases. V lost 3 bases and J lost 6; bases outside the gene matches: 8. The CDR3 sequence is 14 residues long. The germline gives CDR1 SGHNT, CDR2 YYREEE (reference sequence). For the CDR3, the DNA is TGTGCCAGCAGCTCTCCAGACAGGGACGCTGAAGCTTTCTTT. Protein sequence: CASSSPDRDAEAFF. The whole variable domain, filled in from reference TRBV5-4 and TRBJ1-1, reads ETGVTQSPTHLIKTRGQQVTLRCSSQSGHNTVSWYQQALGQGPQFIFQYYREEENGRGNFPPRFSGLQFPNYSSELNVNALELDDSALYLCASSSPDRDAEAFFGQGTRLTVV.

The rearrangement links TRBV27 to TRBJ2-1; 9 nucleotides line up with TRBD2. The V and J ends lost 4 bases and 0 bases, in that order; junction bases with no gene match: 10. The CDR3 loop spans 18 amino acids. CDR1 is MNHEY and CDR2 is SMNVEV in the germline V gene (reference sequence). For the CDR3, the DNA is TGTGCCAGCAGTTGGGATAGGAGCGGGGGGAGCTCCTACAATGAGCAGTTCTTC. This translates into CASSWDRSGGSSYNEQFF.

This clone is a singleton in its sample. CDR3 sequence reads: CASSLPKGDADTQYF. The CDR3 bases are TGCGCCAGCAGCTTGCCGAAGGGGGACGCAGATACGCAGTATTTT. This chain joins TRBV5-1 and TRBJ2-3, with D possibly matching TRBD1 (6 bases). Trimming removed 1 base from V and 4 bases from J, with 13 bases in between. Germline V gives CDR1 SGHRS, CDR2 YFSETQ. The CDR3 loop spans 15 amino acids.

The J gene is TRBJ2-1, the V gene TRBV24-1; possibly TRBD2 for D (5 bases). The CDR3 contains 16 residues. From germline, CDR1 is KGHDR and CDR2 SFDVKD. Deletions cut 3 bases from V and 1 base from J, with 12 bases between. The CDR3 DNA sequence: TGTGCCACCAGTGATGAGCGGTTAGGTTCCTACAATGAGCAGTTCTTC. This sequence encodes CATSDERLGSYNEQFF.

V gene TRBV6-5 combines with J gene TRBJ1-2; the match to TRBD1 covers 7 bases. V dropped 5 bases and J dropped 3; count of bases not matched to a gene: 6. There are 14 residues in the CDR3. Looked up from germline, CDR1 is MNHEY and CDR2 is SVGAGI. The CDR3 DNA sequence: TGTGCCAGCAGTCTCCGGACAGGTCACTATGGCTACACCTTC. This gives the protein CASSLRTGHYGYTF.

The chain links TRBV10-3 to TRBJ1-1; a weak D match, TRBD1 (5 bases). The CDR3 contains 15 residues. The V gene lost 4 bases and the J gene lost 7 bases, with 19 bases spanning the gap. Germline values: CDR1 ENHRY, CDR2 SYGVKD. CDR3 amino acids: CAISGTLGREGEAFF. CDR3 in DNA: TGTGCCATCAGTGGGACATTGGGCAGGGAGGGTGAAGCTTTCTTT.

The chain uses TRBV12-5 and TRBJ1-5; D remains unclear. Per the germline V gene, CDR1 is LGHNT and CDR2 is FRNRAP. The CDR3 has 13 residues. Trimming removed 3 bases at V and 1 base at J, with 4 bases between. Here the CDR3 reads CASGFESNQPQHF. As DNA, the CDR3 is TGTGCTAGTGGTTTTGAGAGCAATCAGCCCCAGCATTTT.

Only a few counts were recorded for this clone. The DNA of the CDR3 is TGTGCCAGCACCCTTGGGGGGACCGGGGAGCTGTTTTTT. It codes for CASTLGGTGELFF. The V call is TRBV5-4, the J call TRBJ2-2; D perhaps matches TRBD2 (6 bases). CDR1 and CDR2 from the germline V gene are SGHNT and YYREEE (reference sequence). This CDR3 contains 13 residues. Trimming took 6 bases from V and 5 from J, leaving 11 bases between them.

This rearrangement joins TRBV6-5 to TRBJ2-1, with a possible D match to TRBD2 (6 bases). In germline, CDR1 is MNHEY, CDR2 SVGAGI. The CDR3 contains 14 residues. V lost 0 bases to trimming and J lost 5 bases, with 8 bases between them. The DNA for the CDR3 is TGTGCCAGCAGTTACTCTAGCGGCCACAATGAGCAGTTCTTC. Translated: CASSYSSGHNEQFF.

The rearrangement joins TRBV5-1 to TRBJ2-2; no clear D. CDR3 size: 15 residues. V shed 0 bases and J shed 1 base, with 7 bases lying between them. The germline CDR1 and CDR2 sequences are SGHRS and YFSETQ. CDR3 loop: CASSLGAVNTGELFF. The CDR3 DNA is TGCGCCAGCAGCTTGGGGGCCGTGAACACCGGGGAGCTGTTTTTT.

V gene TRBV28 combines with J gene TRBJ2-5, with TRBD1 matching 7 bases. The CDR3 runs 15 residues. V dropped 4 bases and J dropped 1; count of bases not matched to a gene: 6. From germline, CDR1 is MDHEN and CDR2 SYDVKM. This CDR3 reads CASSSAGTAQETQYF. The DNA for the CDR3 is TGTGCCAGCAGTTCAGCCGGGACAGCCCAAGAGACCCAGTACTTC.

The CDR3 region is CASSLVGSLQETQYF. Here the CDR3 DNA reads TGCGCCAGCAGCTTGGTTGGCTCGTTGCAAGAGACCCAGTACTTC. V is TRBV5-1 and J is TRBJ2-5; D is unclear. The CDR3 contains 15 residues. Germline assignment: CDR1 SGHRS and CDR2 YFSETQ. Trimming took off 0 bases at V and 2 bases at J, with 11 bases between the two ends.

The gene calls are TRBV5-8 and TRBJ2-3; perhaps TRBD1 as D (5 bases). Between the trimmed V and J ends, which lost 0 bases and 9 bases, there was a span of 8 bases. The CDR3 loop spans 12 amino acids. CDR1 is SGHTS, CDR2 YDEGEE, per germline. CDR3 region: CASSLVKGTQYF. The CDR3 nucleotides read TGTGCCAGCAGCTTGGTCAAGGGGACGCAGTATTTT.

V is TRBV27 and J is TRBJ2-2; 9 bases map to TRBD2. This CDR3 is built from 15 residues. V lost 1 base and J lost 5; bases outside the gene matches: 2. Germline CDR1 reads MNHEY; CDR2 reads SMNVEV (reference sequence). CDR3 region: CASSLLAGVTGELFF. Written as DNA, the CDR3 is TGTGCCAGCAGTTTATTAGCGGGAGTAACCGGGGAGCTGTTTTTT.